Listed below are T cell receptor beta chains from one sample, sequenced in a study of shared clonotypes between healthy human individuals. Assay: immunoSEQ multiplex PCR; the TCRdb copy retains only in-frame clones and omits some. The repertoire holds about 2 million clones, about 95% seen once, with 1% to 1.5% in the top ten. The specimen was naive CD8+ T cells sorted from blood. These TCRs come from a man between 18 and 35 years old in good health. Both conserved end residues are part of each CDR3. The D gene is left open where the match is weak. Size values are once, few and many counts, or a class for expanded clones, and some rows have none.

TRBV5-4	.	TRBJ1-2	.	CASSLPQYGYTF	TGTGCCAGCAGCTTGCCCCAGTATGGCTACACCTTC
TRBV6-5	.	TRBJ2-7	.	CASSPSRAPYYEQYF	TGTGCCAGCAGTCCCTCTCGCGCTCCGTACTACGAGCAGTACTTC
TRBV9	.	TRBJ1-6	.	CASSVEHGDSPLHF	TGTGCCAGCAGCGTAGAGCATGGAGATTCACCCCTCCACTTT
TRBV28	TRBD1	TRBJ2-7	.	CASSTPGQGWAYEQYF	TGTGCCAGCAGTACTCCGGGACAGGGTTGGGCCTACGAGCAGTACTTC
TRBV11-2	TRBD1	TRBJ1-2	once	CASSLDPGTGLYGYTF	TGTGCCAGCAGCTTAGATCCAGGGACAGGACTCTATGGCTACACCTTC
TRBV9	.	TRBJ2-3	.	CASSPNRPDTQYF	TGTGCCAGCAGCCCCAATCGGCCAGATACGCAGTATTTT
TRBV7-8	.	TRBJ1-6	.	CASSLDGMSSYNSPLHF	TGTGCCAGCAGCTTAGATGGCATGAGCTCCTATAATTCACCCCTCCACTTT
TRBV5-4	.	TRBJ1-2	.	CASRLDVDYGYTF	TGTGCCAGCAGGTTGGACGTCGACTATGGCTACACCTTC
TRBV7-9	.	TRBJ2-7	.	CASSLGSLPNYEQYF	TGTGCCAGCAGCCTAGGGTCACTGCCCAACTACGAGCAGTACTTC
TRBV7-6	.	TRBJ1-1	.	CASTPGSPPDTEAFF	TGTGCCAGCACCCCGGGATCCCCGCCGGACACTGAAGCTTTCTTT
TRBV4-1	.	TRBJ2-7	.	CASSQEPPTTVAYEQYF	TGCGCCAGCAGCCAAGAACCCCCAACAACGGTGGCGTACGAGCAGTACTTC
TRBV15	TRBD1	TRBJ1-4	once	CATSTGTEGLANEKLFF	TGTGCCACCAGCACTGGGACAGAGGGTTTGGCTAATGAAAAACTGTTTTTT
TRBV5-6	.	TRBJ1-1	.	CASSPGRTEFPAFF	TGTGCCAGCAGCCCTGGCCGGACGGAGTTCCCGGCTTTCTTT
TRBV4-3	.	TRBJ1-4	.	CASSPTGYPNEKLFF	TGCGCCAGCAGCCCCACCGGGTATCCTAATGAAAAACTGTTTTTT
TRBV5-1	.	TRBJ2-7	.	CASSLGTDGYEQYF	TGCGCCAGCAGCCTCGGGACGGATGGTTACGAGCAGTACTTC
TRBV28	TRBD1	TRBJ2-5	.	CASSPTGDLQETQYF	TGTGCCAGCAGTCCGACAGGGGATTTGCAAGAGACCCAGTACTTC
TRBV5-6	TRBD1	TRBJ2-7	.	CASSLLIGQAYEQYF	TGTGCCAGCAGCTTGTTAATAGGACAGGCCTACGAGCAGTACTTC
TRBV5-1	.	TRBJ1-5	once	CASSFSVDQPQHF	TGCGCCAGCAGCTTTTCAGTGGATCAGCCCCAGCATTTT
TRBV19	.	TRBJ2-2	.	CASSIGLASHPNTGELFF	TGTGCCAGTAGTATTGGCCTAGCGAGCCACCCGAACACCGGGGAGCTGTTTTTT
TRBV9	.	TRBJ1-6	.	CASSVEGVVNSPLHF	TGTGCCAGCAGCGTAGAAGGGGTCGTTAATTCACCCCTCCACTTT
TRBV29-1	.	TRBJ1-2	.	CSVEDSYWGYTF	TGCAGCGTTGAAGATTCCTACTGGGGCTACACCTTC
TRBV27	TRBD2	TRBJ2-1	once	CASSVIPREAANEQFF	TGTGCCAGCAGCGTTATCCCCCGGGAGGCCGCCAATGAGCAGTTCTTC
TRBV5-6	.	TRBJ2-5	.	CASSLSGQETQYF	TGTGCCAGCAGCTTGAGCGGCCAAGAGACCCAGTACTTC
TRBV9	.	TRBJ2-3	.	CASGTQSTDTQYF	TGTGCCAGCGGGACCCAAAGCACAGATACGCAGTATTTT
TRBV27	.	TRBJ1-6	.	CASSLSFGPSYNSPLHF	TGTGCCAGCAGTTTATCGTTCGGCCCTTCCTATAATTCACCCCTCCACTTT
TRBV7-9	.	TRBJ2-5	.	CASSSWTEQETQYF	TGTGCCAGCAGCTCCTGGACAGAGCAAGAGACCCAGTACTTC
TRBV19	.	TRBJ1-6	once	CASSPTDNNSPLHF	TGTGCCAGTAGTCCGACAGATAATAATTCACCCCTCCACTTT
TRBV13	TRBD2	TRBJ2-7	.	CASSTAGEGGHYEQYF	TGTGCCAGCAGCACAGCGGGAGAGGGAGGCCACTACGAGCAGTACTTC
TRBV6-5	.	TRBJ2-7	.	CASSYSRGQQEQYF	TGTGCCAGCAGTTACTCGCGGGGGCAACAAGAGCAGTACTTC
TRBV11-2	.	TRBJ1-1	few	CASSLEGNTEAFF	TGTGCCAGCAGCTTAGAGGGGAACACTGAAGCTTTCTTT
TRBV7-9	.	TRBJ1-2	.	CASSLGWGAFSF	TGTGCCAGCAGCTTAGGATGGGGCGCTTTCTCCTTC
TRBV4-1	TRBD2	TRBJ2-7	once	CASSQAISGGVWYEQYF	TGCGCCAGCAGCCAAGCGATTAGCGGGGGGGTCTGGTACGAGCAGTACTTC
TRBV19	.	TRBJ2-7	.	CASSIMGAAYEQYF	TGTGCCAGTAGTATAATGGGGGCCGCCTACGAGCAGTACTTC
TRBV4-1	TRBD1	TRBJ1-3	.	CASSPLQGGGTGNTIYF	TGCGCCAGCAGCCCCCTTCAGGGGGGTGGCACTGGAAACACCATATATTTT
TRBV9	.	TRBJ2-7	once	CASSPGQHAYEQYF	TGTGCCAGCAGCCCTGGACAGCATGCATACGAGCAGTACTTC
TRBV30	.	TRBJ1-1	.	CAWSVISGSEAFF	TGTGCCTGGAGTGTAATTTCCGGGTCGGAGGCTTTCTTT
TRBV2	.	TRBJ2-7	.	CASSEAPGSYEQYF	TGTGCCAGCAGTGAAGCGCCGGGATCCTACGAGCAGTACTTC
TRBV19	.	TRBJ2-7	.	CASSISHWDSYEQYF	TGTGCCAGTAGTATATCGCATTGGGACTCCTACGAGCAGTACTTC
TRBV5-6	.	TRBJ2-3	.	CASSWGQSDTQYF	TGTGCCAGCAGCTGGGGACAATCCGATACGCAGTATTTT
TRBV13	TRBD1	TRBJ2-7	.	CASSSSPDRVVPEQYF	TGTGCCAGCAGCTCCTCGCCGGACAGGGTAGTTCCCGAGCAGTACTTC
TRBV6-5	TRBD1	TRBJ1-5	.	CASSSLGGHQPQHF	TGTGCCAGCAGTTCTTTAGGGGGCCATCAGCCCCAGCATTTT
TRBV28	.	TRBJ1-2	.	CASSLIWELNYGYTF	TGTGCCAGCAGTTTAATCTGGGAACTTAACTATGGCTACACCTTC
TRBV2	.	TRBJ2-3	once	CASSDYLSTDTQYF	TGTGCCAGCAGTGACTACCTAAGCACAGATACGCAGTATTTT
TRBV4-1	TRBD2	TRBJ2-1	.	CASSQYPGLAGLNEQFF	TGCGCCAGCAGCCAGTACCCGGGACTAGCGGGGTTGAATGAGCAGTTCTTC
TRBV7-9	.	TRBJ1-5	once	CASSLASGNNQPQHF	TGTGCCAGCAGCTTGGCGAGTGGGAACAATCAGCCCCAGCATTTT
TRBV2	TRBD2	TRBJ2-7	.	CASSSGGASSSYEQYF	TGTGCCAGCAGCTCGGGAGGGGCGTCAAGCTCCTACGAGCAGTACTTC
TRBV6-5	.	TRBJ2-1	.	CASSLGQGSGEQFF	TGTGCCAGCAGTCTTGGGCAGGGCTCCGGTGAGCAGTTCTTC
TRBV27	TRBD1	TRBJ1-1	once	CASSLGTGGAPTEAFF	TGTGCCAGCAGTTTAGGGACAGGGGGCGCTCCCACTGAAGCTTTCTTT
TRBV5-6	.	TRBJ2-7	.	CASSWGVSEQYF	TGTGCCAGCAGCTGGGGGGTTAGCGAGCAGTACTTC
TRBV27	.	TRBJ1-2	.	CASSPDRGGGYGYTF	TGTGCCAGCAGTCCTGACCGGGGGGGTGGCTATGGCTACACCTTC
TRBV18	.	TRBJ1-2	.	CASSPPYGNPGGYTF	TGTGCCAGCTCACCACCATACGGGAACCCTGGCGGCTACACCTTC
TRBV19	.	TRBJ1-1	.	CASVSLRDDTEAFF	TGTGCCAGTGTATCCCTAAGGGACGACACTGAAGCTTTCTTT
TRBV30	.	TRBJ2-2	.	CAWTEANTGELFF	TGTGCCTGGACCGAAGCGAACACCGGGGAGCTGTTTTTT
TRBV7-2	.	TRBJ2-7	.	CASSLSGAGTYEQYF	TGTGCCAGCAGCTTATCAGGTGCTGGAACCTACGAGCAGTACTTC
TRBV6-1	TRBD2	TRBJ2-7	.	CASRGPAGGSYEQYF	TGTGCCAGCAGAGGCCCGGCGGGGGGGTCCTACGAGCAGTACTTC